This T cell receptor (beta chain) was captured in a study of monozygotic twins with inflammatory bowel disease. Regarding this clonotype: The antigen remains unidentified.

Each donor supplied around 2.3 ml of blood. Overall study results and limits: IBD patients shared fewer clonotypes with others than healthy twins, especially with disease activity.

TCRdb processed the 5' RACE reads again and assigns one entry to each CDR3 protein, with no DNA. The sample data list about 380,000 distinct CDR3 sequences. Germline lookup yields CDR1 SGHTA and CDR2 FQGNSA. This CDR3 region has 15 residues. The sequencing sample was made of blood. This sequence originates from a human donor with ulcerative colitis or Crohn's disease, or a healthy co-twin of an affected twin (not recorded which). The V and J genes are TRBV7-2 and TRBJ2-3; the D gene TCRdb calls, TRBD2, cannot be checked with no DNA. CDR3 in amino acids: CASLILGGGTDTQYF.